This T cell receptor beta chain is drawn from a study of cytomegalovirus exposure and HLA in healthy donors. Whole-study results and caveats: While the bulk of TCR sequences proved rare, some public TCRs turned up in many donors. A later analysis showed that HLA-associated TCR beta chains had undergone more clonal expansion than equally common others. Sequencing depth roughly uniform across donors was assumed in presence/absence analyses.

To note about this clone: What it binds is not known.

V lost 1 base, J lost 7 bases, and 11 bases lay in between. Germline CDR1 and CDR2: MDHEN and SYDVKM. CDR3 length: 14 residues. This PCR relied on a set of 60 Vbeta primers and 13 Jbeta primers. Libraries were prepared by immunoSEQ multiplex PCR; TCRdb keeps only in-frame clonotypes and omits some of them. The sample lists about 110,000 clones, approximately 60% occurring once. Everyone who donated was a healthy bone marrow donor. This TCR was recovered from a woman in her thirties in good health and CMV-seronegative. The sample taken for sequencing was PBMCs. The rearrangement uses TRBV28 and TRBJ1-5, with a tentative D call TRBD1 (5 bases). The CDR3 loop is CASSLSRGYQPQHF. The CDR3 region has the DNA TGTGCCAGCAGTTTATCGCGGGGGTACCAGCCCCAGCATTTT.